The T cell receptor (beta chain) described here comes from a study of identical twins. This clonotype showed up just a few times. What it binds is not known. In germline, CDR1 is MNHEY, CDR2 SVGAGI. V dropped 0 bases and J dropped 2; count of bases not matched to a gene: 2. This CDR3 comprises 18 residues. MiXCR was run by TCRdb on the 5' RACE reads, yielding one entry per CDR3 protein. The table lists 450,000 or so distinct CDR3 sequences, 14% of them singletons, with approximately 0.52% in the top ten. Whole-study results and caveats: An excess of low generation probability was shown by twin-shared out-of-frame alpha sequences. Abundant cord blood beta clonotypes carried fewer insertions; memory repertoires showed none.

Healthy Caucasian individuals made up all the donors. A further study also used this sample, focusing on yellow fever vaccine responses in identical twins. That study adds: Vaccine T cell responses of twins reportedly seemed partly convergent and partly personalized.

The sample was CD4+ T cells sorted from blood. The clonotype comes from a woman in her late teens or twenties in good health. This sequence joins TRBV6-5 and TRBJ2-6; 12 bases fit TRBD1. CDR3 in amino acids: CASSYSGTGGAGANVLTF. The CDR3 DNA is TGTGCCAGCAGTTACTCGGGGACAGGGGGCGCTGGGGCCAACGTCCTGACTTTC.